The clone carrying this TCR beta chain was counted once. Its matching antigen is unknown. CDR1 is SGHRS and CDR2 is YFSETQ in the germline V gene. The CDR3 loop spans 16 amino acids. V was clipped by 0 bases and J by 1 base, with 14 bases between them. Genomic DNA, the template, was used for profiling of the TCR beta VDJ and CDR3. TCRdb itself ran the reads through MiXCR, one entry per CDR3 protein. This sample yields about 160,000 distinct CDR3 sequences, of which about 64% are seen a single time; 35% to 60% belongs to the top ten. This sample was taken from a study of CD8+CD57+ T cells in acquired aplastic anemia. Study-level findings and limits: With respect to CD8+ Simpson's diversity, patients and controls did not differ significantly.

Sequencing was done on patients that had shown CD8+CD57+ cell expansion by flow cytometry. The chain joins TRBV5-1 to TRBJ2-7; D is unclear. The sequenced material came from sorted CD4+, CD8+, or CD8+CD57+ T cells (not recorded which) from PBMCs. The source is a human donor with aplastic anemia. CDR3 sequence reads: CASSLAPGAVSYEQYF. CDR3 DNA sequence: TGCGCCAGCAGCTTGGCGCCGGGCGCGGTGTCCTACGAGCAGTACTTC.